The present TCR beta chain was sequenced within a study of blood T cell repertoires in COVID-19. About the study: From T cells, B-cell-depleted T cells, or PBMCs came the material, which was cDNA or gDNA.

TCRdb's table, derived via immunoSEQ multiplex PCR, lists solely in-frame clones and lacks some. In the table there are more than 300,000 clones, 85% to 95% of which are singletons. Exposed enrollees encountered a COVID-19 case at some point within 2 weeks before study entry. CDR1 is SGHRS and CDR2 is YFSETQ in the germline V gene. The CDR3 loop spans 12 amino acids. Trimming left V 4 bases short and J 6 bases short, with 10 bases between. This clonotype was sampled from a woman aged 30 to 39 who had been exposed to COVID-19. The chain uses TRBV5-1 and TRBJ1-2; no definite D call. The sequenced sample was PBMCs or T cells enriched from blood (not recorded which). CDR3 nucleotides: TGCGCCAGCAGCCGCCACGGGGATGGCTACACCTTC. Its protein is CASSRHGDGYTF.